This T cell receptor beta chain was sequenced for a study of cytomegalovirus exposure and HLA in healthy donors (dated by TCRdb to 2016 to 2017). About the investigation overall: An earlier analysis of under 600 of the donors reported 250 to 350 Gb of sequence data and roughly 110 million unique TCR beta sequences from 150 million to 200 million T cells. About 300 gigabases of sequencing data and 70 million to 85 million unique TCR sequences were included in an early release covering about 700 HLA-typed donors. Of the roughly 400 genotyped donors, around 81% fell in the genetic ancestry cluster associated with self-reported Caucasian donors. The study aimed to test whether signatures of past pathogen exposure could be identified by cataloging public T cell receptors. The study profiled the T cell repertoires of hundreds of subjects by immunosequencing and related them to cytomegalovirus serostatus. In addition to the first cohort of hundreds of subjects, a separate validation cohort of 120 different subjects was used. High-throughput TCR immunosequencing, statistical association of individual TCRs with disease status, and machine learning were combined to predict cytomegalovirus infection status. A later analysis re-analyzed previously published TCR beta repertoires from approximately 700 donors and added high-resolution HLA genotyping to study TCR occurrence patterns. Rather than drawing on any new phenotypic data, the later analysis identified candidate immune exposures from TCR beta sequences and the way those sequences occurred across donors. To decide whether each TCR beta V gene segment behaved as functional or pseudogenic, an earlier analysis of some 540 of the donors relied on high-throughput TCR beta sequencing. Donor age, sex, ethnicity and CMV serostatus were collected together with the repertoire data. Genome-wide SNP genotypes for about three fifths of the roughly 670 donors were used in a later genetic analysis, which treated that subset as a discovery cohort. All discovery cohort repertoires had been generated on a single sequencing platform. HLA typing covered class I and class II loci at four-digit resolution. The number of donors typed differed by locus, with roughly 629-640 for A, B, C, DRB1 and DQB1, roughly 520 for DQA1, nearly 610 for DPA1, and under 490 for DPB1. A handful of DR-DQ haplotypes were handled as single units for association and clustering because linkage in the cohort was strong. On average, around 200,000 unique TCR beta nucleotide sequences were sequenced per donor among a few hundred genotyped donors of the cohort, with roughly a sixth of those sequences being non-productive. The full study reports these points: Compared with the 666-donor mean, donors in an Asian-associated ancestry cluster had fewer N-insertions in productive TCRs, according to a later genetic analysis. According to a later analysis, parvovirus B19, influenza, CMV and Epstein-Barr virus appeared linked to several top co-occurrence clusters. Sequencing depth was assumed to be roughly uniform across donors in the presence/absence analyses, though that assumption may not hold. Because HLA typing was unavailable for some donors at each locus, only the typed subset was used in association tests. A later analysis found that HLA-associated TCR beta chains were more clonally expanded and had lower generation probabilities than equally common non-associated chains. Linkage disequilibrium might explain the correlated functional status among segregating V segments, but an unknown experimental factor could not be ruled out. The earlier analysis of 587 of the donors excluded some 15 rarely observed V segments, including chromosome 9 orphons, because counts were too low. Assigning TCR associations to individual alleles was difficult when HLA alleles, especially DR and DQ, strongly co-occurred. A group of highly shared sequence variants was considered likely to be a technical artifact of the sequencing pipeline. While some public TCRs were present in many individuals, most TCR sequences turned up only very rarely across donors. A further reported finding was that TCR beta sequences accurately predicted the HLA-A and HLA-B alleles for most subjects in the first cohort. The 87-base-pair reads could not distinguish some IMGT-functional V segments, including TRBV6-2 and TRBV6-3, so those segments were excluded. Most CMV-associated TCR beta chains appeared to be HLA-restricted in a later analysis, and the HLA associations seemed to be driven largely by CMV exposure. V-gene and J-gene trimming of TCR beta chains was associated with a missense DCLRE1C variant in a later genetic analysis, and the association was replicated in an independent cohort. In this cohort, only TCR beta chains were sequenced, and detectable features were limited by the absence of alpha or paired-chain data. In an earlier analysis of approximately 590 of the donors, most TCR beta V segments appeared in productive rearrangements about 87% or about 30% of the time, broadly matching IMGT annotations. In both the original and validation cohorts, the classifier was reported to diagnose cytomegalovirus status with high specificity and sensitivity. At a false discovery rate of 0.05, a later analysis linked about 17,000 TCR beta sequences to specific HLA alleles. In a later analysis, the rate of TCR association differed among HLA loci, with DRB1 alleles having the most associated TCRs and HLA-C alleles having the fewest. In the study, 150 to 200 TCR beta chains were listed as associated with cytomegalovirus. In vitro tests confirmed that a few of the cytomegalovirus-associated TCR beta chains recognize cytomegalovirus antigens. The only immune exposure information available for the cohort was CMV serostatus. It was suggested by the authors that the approach could potentially be generalized to other disease states and immunological phenotypes.

The cohort consisted of more than 650 healthy bone marrow donors. All cohort members were sampled while nominally healthy, although unrecorded immune exposures were likely present. The donor tested CMV seropositive, placing the donor among the approximately 310 seropositive members of the cohort. Each donor provided a peripheral blood sample, and peripheral blood mononuclear cells were used for TCR beta sequencing. Genomic DNA extraction from the blood cell samples was performed with the Qiagen DNeasy Blood Extraction Kit. With regard to this clone: It lacks a known antigen. No per-base quality is available; no much larger clone lies one base away.

Library preparation used the immunoSEQ multiplex PCR assay. A mixture of 60 forward primers for TCR Vbeta segments and 13 reverse primers for TCR Jbeta segments was used in the multiplex PCR. Amplification of the CDR3 region of rearranged TCR beta genes was performed with a multiplex PCR assay on genomic DNA. On the Illumina HiSeq System, the amplified TCR beta libraries were sequenced as 87-base-pair reads. For the original study's pipeline: A later analysis tallied roughly 80 million unique TCR beta chains across the 666 repertoires, and roughly 11 million of those chains were shared by two or more donors. Raw reads were error-corrected and collapsed into unique sequences by a nearest-neighbor algorithm in which closely related sequences were merged to remove PCR and sequencing errors. CDR3 sequences were aligned to IMGT reference sequences to assign V, D and J gene segments. For a sequence to be retained, a match of at least six nucleotides was required to both a V gene segment and a J gene segment. A rearrangement counted as productive if the CDR3 had no stop codons and remained in frame with V and J, and every other rearrangement counted as non-productive. Following IMGT convention, CDR3 was defined as the stretch from the second conserved V-encoded cysteine up to the conserved J-encoded phenylalanine. In an earlier analysis of 587 of the donors, sequences lacking an unambiguous match to a single V gene segment were excluded. An earlier analysis of fewer than 750 of the donors classified V segments as functional when productive rearrangements were above 56.7% and as segregating when the standard deviation between donors was above 5%. A statistical classification framework was built for diagnosing cytomegalovirus status from the catalog of TCR beta chain sequences. In a later analysis, TCR nucleotide sequences were compared against IMGT/GENE-DB human TR gene sequences so that V and J genes could be assigned. The TCRdist pipeline was used in a later analysis to assign CDR3 sequences and most-parsimonious VDJ recombination scenarios. In a later analysis, every TCR beta chain was defined by the combination of its CDR3 amino acid sequence and its V-gene family, and reads without a unique V-gene family were dropped. In a later analysis, a few hundred highly shared, low-generation-probability nucleotide sequences were removed to address suspected cross-contamination and a sequencing artifact. In a later analysis, a clonal expansion index was calculated for each public chain from normalized within-repertoire ranks of inferred template counts. In a later analysis, generation probabilities were computed using a VDJ recombination model fitted to out-of-frame rearrangements, and the results were checked against IGoR. A later analysis scored TCR-TCR, TCR-HLA and TCR-CMV co-occurrence with hypergeometric tests, applying a repertoire-size bias correction to TCR pairs. To estimate false discovery rates, a later analysis permuted the HLA or CMV assignments 20 times. In a later analysis, co-occurring TCRs were grouped using DBSCAN, with TCRdist sequence similarity added in when clustering inside HLA-allele-positive subsets. Repertoires with fewer than 30,000 or more than 120,000 public chains were left out of co-occurrence clustering, as were a few repertoires with anomalous nucleotide sharing. As stored in TCRdb, this immuneACCESS dataset retains in-frame rearrangements with V and J assigned. A fraction of the clones does not appear; measured against another copy, unresolved V genes explain less than half of the discrepancy, and the remainder lacks a known reason. The V and J calls and clone size were taken over from that table, and D and trimming were inferred from the DNA. Counted in this sample were 100,000 to 150,000 clones; 70% to 80% of them appeared once. Under 9.5% of the sample rests with the top ten.

The V and J ends are trimmed by 4 bases and 0 bases, leaving 12 bases between them. The CDR3 measures 15 amino acids from cysteine to phenylalanine. Left in the record is the CDR3 DNA by itself, 45 bases read in frame from the first base. Reading the germline V gene gives CDR1 MGHRA and CDR2 YSYEKL. The specimen sequenced was PBMCs. The sequence joins TRBV4-1 to TRBJ1-2; the D gene is perhaps TRBD1, on 5 matching bases. The receptor's source is a woman in her 50s in good health and CMV-seropositive. CDR3 protein: CASSPTESANYGYTF. The DNA sequence is given as TGCGCCAGCAGCCCGACAGAATCAGCTAACTATGGCTACACCTTC.